The rows below give T cell receptor beta chains drawn from one sample of a study of T cells in Graves' hyperthyroidism and ophthalmopathy. Each CDR3 protein gets one entry after TCRdb re-called the multiplex PCR reads with MiXCR. This sample yields under 400,000 distinct CDR3 sequences, of which roughly 18% are seen a single time; around 15% belongs to the top ten. The sample comprised blood. These receptors came from a woman between 35 and 50 years old with Graves' ophthalmopathy. Each CDR3 is given with its conserved first and last residue. A D gene is named only where the DNA matches it firmly. The size field is filled for only some rows; it gives once, few, many or a size class.

J gene,clone size,D gene,V gene,CDR3 protein,CDR3 DNA
TRBJ1-5,many,-,TRBV6-5,CASSYTWGDQPQHF,TGTGCCAGCAGTTACACCTGGGGTGATCAGCCCCAGCATTTT
TRBJ1-5,many,-,TRBV28,CASSPPGSNQPQHF,TGTGCCAGCAGTCCCCCCGGTAGCAATCAGCCCCAGCATTTT
TRBJ2-5,many,-,TRBV28,CASQGDWDEETQYF,TGTGCCAGCCAAGGAGACTGGGACGAAGAGACCCAGTACTTC
TRBJ2-4,-,-,TRBV4-1,CASSQLWRLAKNIQYF,TGCGCCAGCAGCCAATTGTGGCGTTTAGCCAAAAACATTCAGTACTTC
TRBJ2-2,-,TRBD2,TRBV6-2/TRBV6-3,CASTRTSGKNGELFF,TGTGCCAGCACCAGGACTAGCGGGAAAAACGGGGAGCTGTTTTTT
TRBJ1-1,many,-,TRBV7-6,CASSIRDANTEAFF,TGTGCCAGCAGCATTAGGGATGCGAACACTGAAGCTTTCTTT
TRBJ2-5,-,TRBD2,TRBV27,CASRLPLAGGPVETQYF,TGTGCCAGCAGATTACCACTAGCGGGAGGGCCAGTAGAGACCCAGTACTTC
TRBJ2-5,many,-,TRBV14,CASSQDSYFAGETQYF,TGTGCCAGCAGCCAAGATTCCTATTTCGCAGGAGAGACCCAGTACTTC
TRBJ2-7,many,-,TRBV11-2,CASSRQGRGSEQYF,TGTGCCAGCAGCCGCCAGGGCAGGGGTAGTGAGCAGTACTTC
TRBJ2-5,many,TRBD2,TRBV20-1,CSAKDSGRFRETQYF,TGCAGTGCTAAGGATAGCGGGAGGTTTCGGGAGACCCAGTACTTC
TRBJ2-2,many,TRBD2,TRBV7-9,CAGREGAGTGELFF,TGTGCCGGCCGGGAGGGAGCGGGCACCGGGGAGCTGTTTTTT
TRBJ1-2,-,-,TRBV20-1,CSANPLQGRYGYTF,TGCAGTGCTAATCCTCTCCAGGGTCGGTATGGCTACACCTTC
TRBJ1-1,many,-,TRBV20-1,CSARLENTEAFF,TGCAGTGCTAGATTGGAGAACACTGAAGCTTTCTTT
TRBJ2-6,many,-,TRBV20-1,CTPESGANVLTF,TGCACCCCGGAGTCTGGGGCCAACGTCCTGACTTTC
TRBJ1-5,many,TRBD1,TRBV30,CAWTNSGGGQPQHF,TGTGCCTGGACTAACTCAGGGGGCGGACAGCCCCAGCATTTT
TRBJ2-6,many,-,TRBV6-2/TRBV6-3,CASFRHPSDGPLGANVLTF,TGTGCCAGCTTCCGTCACCCCTCAGACGGCCCTCTTGGGGCCAACGTCCTGACTTTC
TRBJ2-7,many,-,TRBV20-1,CSASWGAPSYEQYF,TGCAGTGCTAGTTGGGGTGCCCCCTCCTACGAGCAGTACTTC
TRBJ2-7,many,TRBD1,TRBV6-1,CASLPKGQLPYEQYF,TGTGCCAGCCTCCCGAAGGGACAGCTACCTTACGAGCAGTACTTC
TRBJ2-5,many,-,TRBV6-2/TRBV6-3,CASRPQGRETQYF,TGTGCCAGCAGACCACAGGGAAGAGAGACCCAGTACTTC
TRBJ1-2,many,-,TRBV10-3,CAISEGPQHTF,TGTGCCATCAGTGAGGGACCCCAGCACACCTTC
TRBJ1-2,medium-sized,-,TRBV6-1,CASSEEVGDKPYGYTF,TGTGCCAGCAGTGAAGAGGTTGGAGATAAGCCTTATGGCTACACCTTC
TRBJ2-7,many,-,TRBV24-1,CATSPRGGGYEQYF,TGTGCCACCAGTCCCCGAGGAGGAGGCTACGAGCAGTACTTC
TRBJ2-7,many,-,TRBV27,CASSLSRNSYEQYF,TGTGCCAGCAGTTTATCCAGAAACTCCTACGAGCAGTACTTC
TRBJ1-5,many,-,TRBV30,CAWRGTGDQPQHF,TGTGCCTGGAGAGGGACGGGCGACCAGCCCCAGCATTTT
TRBJ2-7,-,TRBD1,TRBV7-2,CASSSGTGYSYEQYF,TGTGCCAGCAGCTCCGGGACAGGGTACTCCTACGAGCAGTACTTC
TRBJ1-5,few,TRBD1,TRBV12-3/TRBV12-4,CASSFLLGTGGNSNQPQHF,TGTGCCAGCAGTTTCCTACTCGGGACAGGGGGGAATAGCAATCAGCCCCAGCATTTT
TRBJ1-1,many,-,TRBV20-1,CSAKIPGALNTEAFF,TGCAGTGCTAAAATTCCAGGGGCTCTGAACACTGAAGCTTTCTTT
TRBJ1-1,many,-,TRBV30,CAWEPLFGRSEAFF,TGTGCCTGGGAACCCCTCTTCGGACGGTCCGAAGCTTTCTTT
TRBJ2-7,many,TRBD2,TRBV6-2/TRBV6-3,CASRKPAGGGFEQYF,TGTGCCAGCAGGAAACCAGCGGGAGGTGGGTTCGAGCAGTACTTC
TRBJ1-5,many,-,TRBV3-1,CASSQDLRGGQPQHF,TGTGCCAGCAGCCAAGATCTCAGGGGAGGTCAGCCCCAGCATTTT
TRBJ2-7,many,TRBD1,TRBV5-1,CASSLTGAAYEQYF,TGCGCCAGCAGCTTGACAGGGGCCGCCTACGAGCAGTACTTC
TRBJ2-5,-,-,TRBV5-1,CASSLGGEEETQYF,TGCGCCAGCAGCTTGGGAGGAGAGGAAGAGACCCAGTACTTC
TRBJ2-7,many,TRBD2,TRBV19,CASSIKAREGYGQYF,TGTGCCAGTAGTATAAAGGCGCGGGAGGGCTACGGGCAGTACTTC
TRBJ1-3,-,TRBD1,TRBV20-1,CSATGEPSGNTIYF,TGCAGTGCCACAGGGGAACCCTCTGGAAACACCATATATTTT
TRBJ1-2,few,TRBD1,TRBV6-1,CASSDYGQVVDYTF,TGTGCCAGCAGTGACTACGGACAGGTTGTAGACTACACCTTC
TRBJ1-2,-,-,TRBV28,CASSPPGPPNYGYTF,TGTGCCAGCAGTCCCCCGGGACCGCCTAACTATGGCTACACCTTC
TRBJ2-7,many,-,TRBV7-2,CASSFPGTSNQYF,TGTGCCAGCAGCTTCCCGGGGACGTCGAATCAGTACTTC
TRBJ1-6,few,-,TRBV30,CAWSVGSVGSPLHF,TGTGCCTGGAGTGTAGGCAGCGTAGGATCACCCCTCCACTTT
TRBJ2-5,many,TRBD2,TRBV11-2,CASSTGLAETQYF,TGTGCCAGCAGCACCGGACTAGCGGAGACCCAGTACTTC
TRBJ2-5,many,-,TRBV11-2,CASSRIQETQYF,TGTGCCAGCAGCAGAATACAAGAGACCCAGTACTTC
TRBJ2-7,many,-,TRBV10-3,CACGAAGAYEQYF,TGTGCCTGCGGGGCAGCTGGAGCCTACGAGCAGTACTTC
TRBJ2-5,many,TRBD2,TRBV27,CASSPRLAELQETQYF,TGTGCCAGCAGCCCTCGACTAGCGGAGCTCCAAGAGACCCAGTACTTC
TRBJ2-7,many,-,TRBV20-1,CSASLTSYEQYF,TGCAGTGCTAGTCTCACAAGCTACGAGCAGTACTTC
TRBJ2-7,many,-,TRBV2,CASSEEPFYEQYF,TGTGCCAGCAGTGAGGAGCCCTTCTACGAGCAGTACTTC
TRBJ2-7,few,-,TRBV29-1,CSVRQIAAGEFGEQYF,TGCAGCGTTAGGCAAATCGCGGCAGGGGAATTCGGGGAGCAGTACTTC
TRBJ2-7,-,-,TRBV28,CASSPLNYEQYF,TGTGCCAGCAGCCCCCTCAACTACGAGCAGTACTTC
TRBJ1-5,few,-,TRBV20-1,CSANSGDQPQHF,TGCAGTGCTAACTCAGGGGATCAGCCCCAGCATTTT
TRBJ2-6,many,TRBD2,TRBV28,CASNPRGLAVISGANVLTF,TGTGCCAGCAACCCGCGCGGACTAGCGGTAATCTCTGGGGCCAACGTCCTGACTTTC
TRBJ2-2,many,-,TRBV2,CASNLDTNTGELFF,TGTGCCAGTAACTTGGACACGAACACCGGGGAGCTGTTTTTT
TRBJ2-7,-,TRBD2,TRBV20-1,CSARDVGTSGRYEQYF,TGCAGTGCTAGAGATGTCGGGACTAGCGGGAGATACGAGCAGTACTTC
TRBJ1-1,many,-,TRBV28,CASRGVNTEAFF,TGTGCCAGCAGGGGGGTGAACACTGAAGCTTTCTTT
TRBJ2-5,many,TRBD2,TRBV6-2/TRBV6-3,CASSYMGLAGETQYF,TGTGCCAGCAGTTATATGGGGCTAGCGGGAGAGACCCAGTACTTC
TRBJ2-2,many,-,TRBV20-1,CSASLGPVGGELFF,TGCAGTGCTAGCCTCGGTCCCGTTGGCGGGGAGCTGTTTTTT
TRBJ1-1,-,-,TRBV29-1,CSVEGVRGTEAFF,TGCAGCGTTGAAGGGGTCAGAGGCACTGAAGCTTTCTTT
TRBJ2-7,many,-,TRBV19,CASSIGPDAYEQYF,TGTGCCAGTAGTATAGGTCCAGACGCCTACGAGCAGTACTTC
TRBJ2-3,few,TRBD2,TRBV7-3,CASSLSGSGTTDTQYF,TGTGCCAGCAGCTTATCTGGTAGCGGGACTACAGATACGCAGTATTTT
TRBJ2-7,many,-,TRBV4-1,CASSLTLELEQYF,TGCGCCAGCAGCCTTACATTAGAGCTAGAGCAGTACTTC
TRBJ2-5,-,TRBD2,TRBV6-2/TRBV6-3,CASSTTSFMETQYF,TGTGCCAGCAGTACGACTAGCTTTATGGAGACCCAGTACTTC
TRBJ2-6,-,-,TRBV29-1,CSVSSSGANVLTF,TGCAGCGTCTCTTCCTCTGGGGCCAACGTCCTGACTTTC